The 32 T cell receptor beta chains listed next were all sequenced from one sample in a study of identical twins. TCRdb called the 5' RACE reads again in MiXCR, with one record for every CDR3 protein. The sample records about 700,000 distinct CDR3 sequences, 8.5% to 9% being singletons. Separately, the same data were catalogued under a study of yellow fever vaccine responses in identical twins.

Sequencing was carried out using PBMCs. The receptors were gathered from a woman between 18 and 29 years old in good health.

This clonotype was seen a handful of times. This chain connects TRBV20-1 to TRBJ2-3, with D perhaps matching TRBD1 or TRBD2 (6 bases each). This CDR3 contains 15 residues. The V gene lost 8 bases and the J gene lost 5 bases, with 23 bases spanning the gap. Germline values: CDR1 DFQATT, CDR2 SNEGSKA (reference sequence). The CDR3 DNA follows: TGCAGTCCCATCGGGGTCCGGGGGCATCTAGATACGCAGTATTTT. It specifies CSPIGVRGHLDTQYF.

This clonotype has only a few counts. The chain joins TRBV20-1 to TRBJ1-6, with 7 nucleotides matching TRBD1. Per germline, CDR1 DFQATT and CDR2 SNEGSKA (reference sequence). J gave up 8 bases and V 5 bases, and 9 bases lay outside the gene matches. The CDR3 runs 14 residues. The CDR3 DNA follows: TGCAGTGCTGTGGGACAGCCCAATGATTCACCCCTCCACTTT. Encoded protein: CSAVGQPNDSPLHF.

This clonotype showed up many times. The chain couples TRBV15 to TRBJ1-5; D not certain. The CDR3 consists of 14 residues. V was cut by 3 bases and J by 7 bases, with 13 bases left in between. The germline gives CDR1 LNHNV, CDR2 YYDKDF (reference sequence). The CDR3 DNA follows: TGTGCCACCAGCAGCTTCGGTGCGGCGCAGCCCCAGCATTTT. Amino acid sequence: CATSSFGAAQPQHF.

This clonotype came up a few times. The chain is built from TRBV15 and TRBJ2-7, with D possibly TRBD1 on 6 matching bases. V was cut by 1 base and J by 0 bases, with 10 bases left in between. This CDR3 comprises 15 residues. The germline CDR1 and CDR2 sequences are LNHNV and YYDKDF (reference sequence). CDR3 amino acids: CATSRARTDSYEQYF. CDR3 DNA sequence: TGTGCCACCAGCAGAGCAAGGACAGACTCCTACGAGCAGTACTTC.

V is TRBV28 and J is TRBJ1-6; 9 bases align to TRBD1. The trim removed 2 bases at V and 8 bases at J, leaving 4 bases unmatched. Germline V gene lookup returns CDR1 MDHEN and CDR2 SYDVKM. The CDR3 has 15 amino acids. The CDR3 DNA follows: TGTGCCAGCAGTTTAGGGTGGACAGGGGATTCACCCCTCCACTTT. The encoded protein is CASSLGWTGDSPLHF.

This clonotype was counted only a few times. The chain carries TRBV20-1 and TRBJ1-6; 7 positions match TRBD1. Unmatched junction bases numbered 4, after V lost 3 bases and J lost 8 bases. The CDR3 contains 13 residues. From germline, CDR1 is DFQATT and CDR2 SNEGSKA (reference sequence). In DNA, the CDR3 is TGCAGTGCTAGGGACAGGATTTATTCACCCCTCCACTTT. This encodes CSARDRIYSPLHF.

The rearrangement links TRBV5-1 to TRBJ2-3; the D gene is possibly TRBD1 (6 bases). V lost 4 bases, J lost 5 bases, and 8 bases lay in between. The CDR3 spans 12 residues. Per germline, CDR1 SGHRS and CDR2 YFSETQ. In DNA form, the CDR3 reads TGCGCCAGCAGCCCGGACAGAGATACGCAGTATTTT. It codes for CASSPDRDTQYF.

This clonotype has more than one count but fewer than ten. The chain is built from TRBV9 and TRBJ1-3, with a weak D call TRBD1 (5 bases). The V gene lost 3 bases and the J gene lost 0 bases, with 10 bases spanning the gap. CDR1 is SGDLS, CDR2 YYNGEE, per germline. This CDR3 is 15 amino acids long. CDR3 nucleotides: TGTGCCAGCAGCGGGCAGGGAGCCTCTGGAAACACCATATATTTT. Translating it yields CASSGQGASGNTIYF.

The chain couples TRBV20-1 to TRBJ2-1; D perhaps matches TRBD2 (6 bases). The CDR3 has 14 residues. Trimming took off 1 base at V and 4 bases at J, with 11 bases between the two ends. From germline, CDR1 is DFQATT and CDR2 SNEGSKA (reference sequence). In DNA form, the CDR3 reads TGCAGTGCTAGAGGCGGGGCCTTATACAATGAGCAGTTCTTC. It yields the protein CSARGGALYNEQFF.

The chain joins TRBV20-1 to TRBJ2-7; D is possibly TRBD2 (5 bases). The CDR3 extends over 11 amino acids. Germline CDR1 reads DFQATT; CDR2 reads SNEGSKA (reference sequence). V was shortened by 6 bases and J by 7 bases, with 13 bases between the two germline ends. The CDR3 DNA reads as TGCAGTGCACTGAGGGAAGAGGAGCAGTACTTC. Amino acid sequence: CSALREEEQYF.

The chain recombines TRBV29-1 with TRBJ2-2; 7 bases agree with TRBD1. Germline CDR1 is SQVTM and CDR2 is ANQGSEA. After removal of 4 bases from V and 1 base from J, the junction contained 3 bases not matched to a gene. The CDR3 totals 14 residues. The CDR3 nucleotides read TGCAGCGTTGGGAGGACAGGGAACACCGGGGAGCTGTTTTTT. As protein: CSVGRTGNTGELFF.

V is TRBV9 and J is TRBJ2-1, with 8 bases matching TRBD2. This CDR3 comprises 17 residues. Trimming cost V 3 bases and J 4 bases; bases outside gene matches: 12. Germline V gives CDR1 SGDLS, CDR2 YYNGEE. The CDR3 sequence is CASSAWMAGGKYNEQFF. The DNA of the CDR3 is TGTGCCAGCAGCGCCTGGATGGCGGGAGGAAAATACAATGAGCAGTTCTTC.

The genes are TRBV29-1 and TRBJ1-1, with D uncertain. The CDR3 runs to 15 residues. V shed 0 bases and J shed 6 bases, with 17 bases lying between them. CDR1 and CDR2 from the germline V gene are SQVTM and ANQGSEA. The CDR3 nucleotides read TGCAGCGTTGAAGAGCAACTTATGTATAACCCTGAAGCTTTCTTT. It yields the protein CSVEEQLMYNPEAFF. Supplemented by reference TRBV29-1 and TRBJ1-1, the full variable domain reads SAVISQKPSRDICQRGTSLTIQCQVDSQVTMMFWYRQQPGQSLTLIATANQGSEATYESGFVIDKFPISRPNLTFSTLTVSNMSPEDSSIYLCSVEEQLMYNPEAFFGQGTRLTVV.

This clonotype was observed many times. V and J are TRBV15 and TRBJ2-3; weak D call: TRBD1 (8 bases). CDR3 length: 17 residues. Trimming stripped 1 base from V and 4 bases from J, with 18 bases between. Germline lookup yields CDR1 LNHNV and CDR2 YYDKDF (reference sequence). This CDR3 is CATSRVGGQGGADTQYF. DNA for the CDR3: TGTGCCACCAGCAGAGTGGGAGGACAGGGAGGGGCAGATACGCAGTATTTT.

V and J are TRBV12-3 or TRBV12-4 and TRBJ2-7; possible D gene TRBD1, 5 bases. Trimming pared 6 bases from V and 3 bases from J, leaving 24 bases between. The CDR3 runs 17 residues. CDR3 loop: CASSPPPTDTVNYEQYF. In DNA, the CDR3 is TGTGCCAGCAGCCCTCCACCCACGGACACCGTGAACTACGAGCAGTACTTC.

This clonotype was found a few times. The J gene is TRBJ2-7, the V gene TRBV11-2; a possible D gene is TRBD2 (6 bases). V gave up 4 bases and J gave up 4 bases, with 14 bases separating them. This CDR3 spans 14 amino acids. The germline V gene encodes CDR1 SGHAT and CDR2 FQNNGV. In DNA, the CDR3 is TGTGCCAGCAGCTCGCGGAGGGTCCTGTACGAGCAGTACTTC. Residues: CASSSRRVLYEQYF.

The V call is TRBV25-1, the J call TRBJ1-4, with D unresolved. Germline lookup yields CDR1 MGHDK and CDR2 SYGVNS. CDR3 size: 13 residues. V lost 0 bases, J lost 5 bases, and 4 bases lay in between. The CDR3 region is CASSEYLNEKLFF. For the CDR3, the DNA is TGTGCCAGCAGTGAATACCTGAATGAAAAACTGTTTTTT. Combining the CDR3 with reference TRBV25-1 and TRBJ1-4 gives the whole variable domain EADIYQTPRYLVIGTGKKITLECSQTMGHDKMYWYQQDPGMELHLIHYSYGVNSTEKGDLSSESTVSRIRTEHFPLTLESARPSHTSQYLCASSEYLNEKLFFGSGTQLSVL.

This clonotype was seen more than once but under ten times. The rearrangement links TRBV6-5 to TRBJ2-1, with D maybe TRBD2 (6 bases). Deletions cut 5 bases from V and 14 bases from J, with 13 bases between. The germline V gene encodes CDR1 MNHEY and CDR2 SVGAGI. The CDR3 runs to 11 residues. This CDR3 is CASSAGRGEFF. Here the CDR3 DNA reads TGTGCCAGCAGTGCCGGCCGCGGGGAGTTCTTC.

This clonotype was counted at least ten times. The chain carries TRBV7-9 and TRBJ2-7, with 9 bases that match TRBD2. The J segment lost 0 bases and the V segment lost 3 bases, leaving 6 bases of the junction unmatched. In germline, CDR1 is SEHNR, CDR2 FQNEAQ (reference sequence). The CDR3 is 16 amino acids. The CDR3: CASSFSSGISSYEQYF. The CDR3 DNA reads TGTGCCAGCAGCTTCTCTAGCGGGATAAGCTCCTACGAGCAGTACTTC.

This clonotype was seen repeatedly, ten times or more. The CDR3 region is CASSEGTVGVEPQHF. CDR3 bases: TGTGCCAGCAGTGAGGGGACCGTGGGCGTAGAACCCCAGCATTTT. The V gene is TRBV6-1, the J gene TRBJ1-5, with a tentative D call TRBD1 (5 bases). CDR1 and CDR2 (germline): MNHNS, SASEGT. The V gene lost 3 bases and the J gene lost 10 bases, with 19 bases spanning the gap. The CDR3 runs 15 residues.

There are a few counts of this clonotype. The chain recombines TRBV7-2 with TRBJ2-3; D gene uncertain. Trimming pared 4 bases from V and 4 bases from J, leaving 9 bases between. The CDR3 has 13 residues. Germline V gives CDR1 SGHTA, CDR2 FQGNSA. The CDR3 loop reads CASSSQRADTQYF. The CDR3 region has the DNA TGTGCCAGCAGCTCCCAGAGAGCAGATACGCAGTATTTT.

The chain uses TRBV9 and TRBJ2-7, with 7 bases lining up with TRBD1. J was trimmed by 3 bases and V by 4 bases; bases with no gene match: 13. The germline V gene encodes CDR1 SGDLS and CDR2 YYNGEE. The length of the CDR3 is 16 residues. CDR3 in amino acids: CASSTTTGSNLYEQYF. CDR3 in DNA: TGTGCCAGCAGCACCACGACAGGGAGTAACCTCTACGAGCAGTACTTC.

This clonotype appeared a few times. V gene TRBV20-1 combines with J gene TRBJ2-4, with D possibly matching TRBD2 (6 bases). The V end was cut by 1 base, the J end by 0 bases, with 19 bases between. Germline CDR1 and CDR2: DFQATT and SNEGSKA (reference sequence). This CDR3 is built from 18 residues. CDR3 in amino acids: CSARVLSRDFLAKNIQYF. CDR3 coding DNA: TGCAGTGCTAGAGTCTTATCCCGGGACTTTTTAGCCAAAAACATTCAGTACTTC.

This chain uses TRBV7-3 with TRBJ2-5; tentatively, D is TRBD2 (5 bases). Trimming cost V 3 bases and J 5 bases, with 10 bases left between them. CDR1 and CDR2 from the germline V gene are SGHTA and FQGTGA. The CDR3 runs 13 residues. The CDR3: CASSLESGETQYF. In nucleotides, the CDR3 is TGTGCCAGCAGCTTGGAGTCGGGGGAGACCCAGTACTTC.

This clonotype was seen repeatedly, ten times or more. The chain has TRBV28 and TRBJ2-1, with D perhaps matching TRBD1 (5 bases). The CDR3 is 12 amino acids. The germline CDR1 and CDR2 sequences are MDHEN and SYDVKM. V was cut by 1 base and J by 8 bases, with 6 bases left in between. The CDR3 region is CASSLSGYEQFF. The CDR3 DNA is TGTGCCAGCAGTTTATCAGGGTATGAGCAGTTCTTC.

This clonotype was picked up many times. The chain couples TRBV7-9 to TRBJ1-1; no firm D call. The CDR3 runs to 14 residues. Germline values: CDR1 SEHNR, CDR2 FQNEAQ (reference sequence). Trimming left V 10 bases short and J 0 bases short, with 15 bases between. CDR3 residues: CATQPEGLNTEAFF. In DNA, the CDR3 is TGTGCCACGCAGCCCGAGGGCCTGAACACTGAAGCTTTCTTT. The complete variable domain, with remaining parts taken from reference TRBV7-9 and TRBJ1-1, reads DTGVSQNPRHKITKRGQNVTFRCDPISEHNRLYWYRQTLGQGPEFLTYFQNEAQLEKSRLLSDRFSAERPKGSFSTLEIQRTEQGDSAMYLCATQPEGLNTEAFFGQGTRLTVV.

The chain uses TRBV7-2 and TRBJ2-1; D unresolved. This CDR3 has 17 amino acids. Trimming pared 5 bases from V and 0 bases from J, leaving 17 bases between. Germline V gives CDR1 SGHTA, CDR2 FQGNSA. The CDR3 DNA follows: TGTGCCAGCAGCCCCAGCTGGTCGCGGAGCTCCTACAATGAGCAGTTCTTC. This gives the protein CASSPSWSRSSYNEQFF.

The rearrangement uses TRBV21-1 and TRBJ2-1; TRBD1, the table's D call, was not compared with the DNA. TRBV21-1 is a pseudogene locus. This CDR3 is 14 amino acids long. The chain's CDR3 is CASTFEGVYNEQFF. Written as DNA, the CDR3 is TGTGCCAGCACCTTCGAGGGGGTTTACAATGAGCAGTTCTTC.

The CDR3 here is CASTPGEQYF. CDR3 nucleotides: TGTGCCAGCACCCCAGGGGAGCAGTACTTC. V gene TRBV9 combines with J gene TRBJ2-7; D is perhaps TRBD1 (5 bases). V dropped 6 bases and J dropped 7 bases, with 8 bases sitting between them. The germline CDR1 and CDR2 sequences are SGDLS and YYNGEE. The CDR3 sequence is 10 residues long.

V gene TRBV20-1 combines with J gene TRBJ2-1, with D unresolved. CDR1 is DFQATT, CDR2 SNEGSKA, per germline (reference sequence). Trimming pared 4 bases from V and 8 bases from J, leaving 15 bases between. The CDR3 has 13 amino acids. This CDR3 reads CSATTGSLHEQFF. CDR3 sequence (DNA): TGCAGTGCTACAACGGGCTCTCTCCATGAGCAGTTCTTC.

This clonotype was picked up a small number of times. J is TRBJ2-5 and V is TRBV20-1; 7 nucleotides line up with TRBD2. The CDR3 consists of 15 residues. Germline lookup yields CDR1 DFQATT and CDR2 SNEGSKA (reference sequence). The trim removed 2 bases at V and 5 bases at J, leaving 11 bases unmatched. The CDR3 nucleotides read TGCAGTGCTAGACCTCCCGGGACTAATATTGAGACCCAGTACTTC. Residues: CSARPPGTNIETQYF.

The chain couples TRBV27 to TRBJ1-4; possible D gene TRBD1, 5 bases. The germline CDR1 and CDR2 sequences are MNHEY and SMNVEV (reference sequence). The V gene lost 2 bases and the J gene lost 5 bases, with 12 bases spanning the gap. This CDR3 is built from 15 residues. Here the CDR3 DNA reads TGTGCCAGCAGTTTAAAGAGTGGGGCCAATGAAAAACTGTTTTTT. It yields the protein CASSLKSGANEKLFF.